The present T cell receptor (beta chain) was sequenced within a study of shared clonotypes between healthy human individuals. General study findings and limits: The study drew on few donors, limiting represented genetic and exposure-history diversity.

Comments on this clone: Its antigen is as yet unknown.

Assay used: immunoSEQ multiplex PCR; TCRdb lists only in-frame clones, some missing. The repertoire consists of nearly 1 million clones, with 60% to 85% occurring once and the leading ten covering approximately 1.5%. V gave up 5 bases and J gave up 2 bases; unmatched junction bases: 13. The CDR3 is made up of 19 amino acids. Germline V gives CDR1 SGHTA, CDR2 FQGNSA. Material: memory CD4+ T cells sorted from blood. Specified subset: CD45RA-negative fraction. The source of this sequence is a man aged 18 to 35 in good health. J is TRBJ2-5 and V is TRBV7-2, with 14 bases matching TRBD2. DNA for the CDR3: TGTGCCAGCAGCCCTAGACTAGCGGGAGGGATAAATCTTCAAGAGACCCAGTACTTC. Translating gives CASSPRLAGGINLQETQYF.